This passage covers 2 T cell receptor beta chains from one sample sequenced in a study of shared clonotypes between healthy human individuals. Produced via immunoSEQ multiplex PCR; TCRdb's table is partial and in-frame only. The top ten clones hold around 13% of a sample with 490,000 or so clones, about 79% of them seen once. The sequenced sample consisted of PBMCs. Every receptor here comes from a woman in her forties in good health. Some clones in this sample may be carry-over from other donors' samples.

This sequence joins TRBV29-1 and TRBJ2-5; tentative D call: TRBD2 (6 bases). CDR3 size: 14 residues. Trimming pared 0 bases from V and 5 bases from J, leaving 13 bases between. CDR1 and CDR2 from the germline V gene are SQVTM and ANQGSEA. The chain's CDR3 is CSVEDTASGETQYF. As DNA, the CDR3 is TGCAGCGTTGAAGATACGGCCAGCGGGGAGACCCAGTACTTC.

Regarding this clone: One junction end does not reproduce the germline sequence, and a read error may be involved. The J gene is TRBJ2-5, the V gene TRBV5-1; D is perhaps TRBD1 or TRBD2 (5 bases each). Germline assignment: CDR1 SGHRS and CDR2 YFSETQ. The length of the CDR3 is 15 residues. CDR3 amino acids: CASGLEDIPRETQYF. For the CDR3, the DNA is TGCGCCAGCGGCTTGGAGGACATACCCCGGGAGACCCAGTACTTC.